This T cell receptor beta chain was found in a study of blood T cell repertoires in COVID-19. Study as a whole: There were acute and convalescent COVID-19 samples, and they came from the United States, Italy and Spain. Sample material is recorded as cDNA or gDNA derived from T cells, B-cell-depleted T cells, or PBMCs.

Source study methods: From reference gene primer amplification, estimates of nucleated cell counts were derived. Sequenced by immunoSEQ multiplex PCR; TCRdb stores in-frame clones only, minus some. V and J calls plus clone size are reproduced from that table; the DNA served to infer D and trimming. The sample contains approximately 220,000 clones, 70% to 90% of which appear only once. Sequenced: peripheral blood. The receptor was derived from a woman aged 80 or over with acute or convalescent COVID-19.

The DNA for the CDR3 is TGTGCCAGCAGCTTAGTTCGAGGTAACCGTGGCTACACCTTC. This codes for CASSLVRGNRGYTF. The chain is built from TRBV7-2 and TRBJ1-2; D unclear. V was cut by 1 base and J by 7 bases, with 13 bases left in between. The CDR3 has 14 amino acids. The V gene's germline CDR1 is SGHTA and CDR2 FQGNSA.